This entry features one TCR beta chain sequence. The target antigen is unknown. The CDR3 length is 15 residues. The germline gives CDR1 LGHNA, CDR2 YSLEER. V dropped 3 bases and J dropped 5 bases, with 14 bases sitting between them. This sample stems from a study of cytomegalovirus exposure and HLA in healthy donors. Study overall: Findings of an earlier analysis included about 100 million unique TCR beta sequences from roughly 200 million T cells. Study-level results: Later findings reportedly placed an Asian-associated ancestry cluster below the roughly 660-donor mean for N-insertions. Some V segments (TRBV6-2 and TRBV6-3 among them) were excluded as indistinguishable.

13 Jbeta primers and 60 Vbeta primers were used for the PCR. Data came from immunoSEQ multiplex PCR; TCRdb stores just in-frame clones and leaves some out. The data show about 160,000 clones, about 85% seen once. The specimen sequenced was PBMCs. This sequence was found in a man aged 18 to 30 in good health and CMV-seropositive. The J gene is TRBJ2-1, the V gene TRBV4-3; D might be TRBD1 (6 bases). The CDR3 coding sequence is TGCGCCAGCAGCCAGGAAACAGGGCGAAACAATGAGCAGTTCTTC. It is translated as CASSQETGRNNEQFF.